These T cell receptor beta chains were read from a single sample in a study of T cell repertoires in cytomegalovirus infection. MiXCR was run by TCRdb on the reads, yielding one entry per CDR3 protein. Found here are 150,000 to 200,000 distinct CDR3 sequences, approximately 15% of them singletons; the top ten hold over 20%. Material: PBMCs. All receptors come from a human donor in good health (CMV status not recorded). Some clones in this sample may be carry-over from other donors' samples. Both conserved end residues are part of each CDR3. Each record gives: J gene, V gene, clone size, D gene, CDR3 protein, CDR3 DNA. D genes are given only for firm matches. A row's size may be missing; if present it is once, few, many or a size class.

>TRBJ1-5|TRBV28|many|NA
CASSLSAGYNQPQHF
TGTGCCAGCAGTTTATCTGCAGGTTACAATCAGCCCCAGCATTTT
>TRBJ1-2|TRBV29-1|few|TRBD1
CSVGETGNGYTF
TGCAGCGTTGGGGAGACAGGGAATGGCTACACCTTC
>TRBJ2-6|TRBV7-9|few|NA
CASSIEAGPAVLTF
TGTGCCAGCTCCATAGAGGCGGGGCCCGCCGTCCTGACTTTC
>TRBJ2-5|TRBV4-1|many|NA
CASSQVLGSQTQYF
TGCGCCAGCAGCCAAGTGTTAGGGTCGCAGACCCAGTACTTC
>TRBJ1-5|TRBV4-1|NA|NA
CASSQDLVQPQHF
TGCGCCAGCAGCCAAGATTTGGTACAGCCCCAGCATTTT
>TRBJ2-3|TRBV25-1|few|TRBD2
CASSDHLAGASTDTQYF
TGTGCCAGCAGTGATCATCTAGCGGGGGCTAGCACAGATACGCAGTATTTT
>TRBJ1-2|TRBV14|many|NA
CASSQDRSYGYTF
TGTGCCAGCAGCCAAGACCGGTCCTATGGCTACACCTTC
>TRBJ1-1|TRBV6-1|few|NA
CASSETAATEAFF
TGTGCCAGCAGTGAAACAGCGGCAACTGAAGCTTTCTTT
>TRBJ2-1|TRBV28|NA|TRBD2
CARSGREVGGDNEQFF
TGTGCCAGGTCGGGGCGGGAGGTAGGTGGGGACAATGAGCAGTTCTTC
>TRBJ1-2|TRBV7-2|many|TRBD1
CASSARDSTNGYTF
TGTGCCAGCAGCGCCCGGGACAGCACCAATGGCTACACCTTC
>TRBJ2-1|TRBV27|few|TRBD1
CASSGQVNEQFF
TGTGCCAGCTCGGGACAGGTCAATGAGCAGTTCTTC
>TRBJ2-3|TRBV20-1|NA|NA
CSASADTQYF
TGCAGTGCTAGCGCAGATACGCAGTATTTT
>TRBJ2-1|TRBV5-4|few|TRBD2
CASRPGTSAAEQFF
TGTGCCAGCAGACCCGGGACTAGCGCCGCTGAGCAGTTCTTC
>TRBJ1-5|TRBV28|few|TRBD1
CASSLLGTEPQHF
TGTGCCAGCAGTTTATTAGGGACAGAGCCCCAGCATTTT
>TRBJ2-6|TRBV2|NA|NA
CASSEPETGANVLTF
TGTGCCAGCAGTGAACCCGAGACTGGGGCCAACGTCCTGACTTTC
>TRBJ2-7|TRBV4-3|many|TRBD1
CASSQVGQGTYEQYF
TGCGCCAGCAGCCAAGTCGGACAGGGGACCTACGAGCAGTACTTC
>TRBJ2-3|TRBV7-2|many|NA
CASSLAPRGVSTDTQYF
TGTGCCAGCAGCTTAGCGCCCAGGGGAGTTTCCACAGATACGCAGTATTTT
>TRBJ2-7|TRBV11-2|many|TRBD1
CASSPTGFFYEQYF
TGTGCCAGCAGCCCGACAGGGTTTTTCTACGAGCAGTACTTC